This T cell receptor (beta chain) was captured by sequencing in a study of long-term antiretroviral therapy in people with HIV. The overall study: Initial samples were collected about a decade before the 2015 immediate-ART recommendation.

Per the germline V gene, CDR1 is SQVTM and CDR2 is ANQGSEA. The V gene lost 2 bases and the J gene lost 1 base, with 11 bases spanning the gap. The CDR3 has 14 amino acids. Runs used v3.0 of the immunoSEQ assay and were done at survey level. Clones were read by immunoSEQ multiplex PCR, and TCRdb kept only the in-frame ones, dropping some. The sample lists 25,000 to 30,000 clones; roughly 90% were seen once. This clonotype was sampled from a woman aged 18-30 years with HIV. V gene TRBV29-1 combines with J gene TRBJ1-1; perhaps TRBD1 as D (5 bases). Sequenced here: unsorted PBMCs, sampled 0.5 years after starting antiretroviral therapy. The CDR3 here is CSVERVGRNTEAFF. The CDR3 DNA reads as TGCAGCGTTGAAAGAGTGGGACGGAACACTGAAGCTTTCTTT. The full variable domain, rest sourced from reference TRBV29-1 and TRBJ1-1, is SAVISQKPSRDICQRGTSLTIQCQVDSQVTMMFWYRQQPGQSLTLIATANQGSEATYESGFVIDKFPISRPNLTFSTLTVSNMSPEDSSIYLCSVERVGRNTEAFFGQGTRLTVV.